This TCR beta chain is drawn from a study of T cells in localized non-small cell lung cancer. Germline trimming cut 5 bases from V and 4 bases from J; bases unmatched to any gene: 10. The CDR3 length is 15 residues. Germline V gives CDR1 KGHSH, CDR2 LQKENI. Whole-study findings and limits: A higher density of T cells in blood coincided with extended overall survival. The highest T cell clonality was in uninvolved adjacent lung, above tumor.

This clone has only a few counts. Its specificity is not known. Using immunoSEQ multiplex PCR, the repertoire was profiled, and TCRdb retains in-frame clones only, with some absent. The sample carries about 47,000 clones, about 86% recorded once. The rearrangement links TRBV18 to TRBJ1-2; 7 positions agree with TRBD1. The TCR was taken from a man aged 40 to 70 with stage II lung adenocarcinoma. The sample was PBMCs, taken before any cancer treatment. The CDR3 is CASSEIRQGGYGYTF. For the CDR3, the DNA is TGTGCCAGCTCAGAGATTCGACAGGGTGGCTATGGCTACACCTTC.